The T cell receptor beta chain under discussion was sequenced for a study of blood T cell repertoires in COVID-19. Across the whole study: Italy, Spain and the United States were the sources of the convalescent and acute COVID-19 samples. In each case, the material was cDNA or gDNA derived from T cells, B-cell-depleted T cells, or PBMCs.

Authors' analysis steps: Amplification from reference gene primers served as the basis for estimated nucleated cell counts. Sequenced by immunoSEQ multiplex PCR; TCRdb stores in-frame clones only, minus some. V and J calls and clone size are as listed in that table; D and trimming were resolved from the DNA. The repertoire holds 71,000 or so clones, with over 75% as singletons. V lost 7 bases, J lost 8 bases, and 17 bases lay in between. This CDR3 has 14 amino acids. Germline lookup yields CDR1 MNHEY and CDR2 SVGAGI. Sequenced sample: peripheral blood. The origin of this receptor is a man aged 45-65 years with acute or convalescent COVID-19. The genes are TRBV6-5 and TRBJ1-4, with D maybe TRBD1 (5 bases). CDR3 sequence (DNA): TGTGCCAGCACCCGAGCGGGGGTAGAGGAAAAACTGTTTTTT. It yields the protein CASTRAGVEEKLFF.